This T cell receptor (beta chain) is from a study of neurological immune-mediated disorders. Trimming shortened V by 4 bases and J by 0 bases, and 11 bases separated the two germline ends. This CDR3 spans 14 amino acids. Germline CDR1 is DFQATT and CDR2 is SNEGSKA (reference sequence). This clonotype was picked up many times. MiXCR was run by TCRdb on the 5' RACE reads, yielding one entry per CDR3 protein. The data show about 58,000 distinct CDR3 sequences, with 3.6% seen just once and around 1.5% held by the top ten. This clonotype was obtained from a man aged 30 to 45 with multiple sclerosis. The sample comprised PBMCs. The chain links TRBV20-1 to TRBJ2-3; D not resolved. The CDR3 here is CSAKKPSSTDTQYF. In DNA, the CDR3 is TGCAGTGCTAAGAAACCTTCTAGCACAGATACGCAGTATTTT.